The rows below give T cell receptor beta chains drawn from one sample of a study of blood T cell repertoires in COVID-19. Data came from immunoSEQ multiplex PCR; TCRdb stores just in-frame clones and leaves some out. Counted here are 300,000 or so clones, 70% to 90% occurring once; the ten biggest clones make up 8% to 13%. Sequencing used PBMCs or T cells enriched from blood (not recorded which). The source of these receptors is a young woman who had recovered from COVID-19. CDR3s include the opening cysteine and the closing phenylalanine or tryptophan. Each record gives: J gene, D gene, V gene, clone size, CDR3 protein, CDR3 DNA. A D gene is named only where the DNA matches it firmly. The size entry is marked missing in some rows and otherwise reads once, few, many or a size class.

TRBJ1-1 | - | TRBV5-6 | - | CASSLTSGGSEAFF | TGTGCCAGCAGCTTGACCTCAGGAGGGAGTGAAGCTTTCTTT
TRBJ1-1 | - | TRBV18 | - | CASSSTSGGPEAFF | TGTGCCAGCTCATCCACGTCCGGGGGGCCTGAAGCTTTCTTT
TRBJ1-6 | TRBD1 | TRBV9 | - | CASSVRDREYNSPLHF | TGTGCCAGCAGCGTAAGAGACAGGGAATATAATTCACCCCTCCACTTT
TRBJ1-1 | TRBD1 | TRBV5-1 | - | CASSRGPTSGTEAFF | TGCGCCAGCAGCAGGGGGCCCACCAGCGGCACTGAAGCTTTCTTT
TRBJ1-1 | TRBD1 | TRBV7-3 | few | CASRRQGDTEAFF | TGTGCCAGCAGGAGACAGGGTGACACTGAAGCTTTCTTT
TRBJ1-6 | TRBD1 | TRBV15 | - | CATSRGGQGYNSPLHF | TGTGCCACCAGCAGAGGAGGACAGGGGTATAATTCACCCCTCCACTTT
TRBJ2-7 | TRBD2 | TRBV3-1/TRBV3-2 | few | CASSLIAGGPEQYF | TGTGCCAGCAGCCTCATAGCGGGAGGGCCTGAGCAGTACTTC
TRBJ1-2 | - | TRBV4-2 | - | CASSATAVYGYTF | TGTGCCAGCAGTGCTACAGCGGTCTATGGCTACACCTTC
TRBJ2-7 | - | TRBV6-5 | - | CASSLDYYEQYF | TGTGCCAGCAGTCTCGACTACTACGAGCAGTACTTC
TRBJ2-7 | - | TRBV7-2 | - | CASSLGSGGLYEQYF | TGTGCCAGCAGCTTAGGGTCAGGAGGTCTATACGAGCAGTACTTC
TRBJ1-4 | TRBD1 | TRBV15 | few | CATSRDSGTGGEKLFF | TGTGCCACCAGCAGAGATTCAGGGACAGGGGGGGAAAAACTGTTTTTT
TRBJ2-2 | - | TRBV11-2 | - | CASTINSNTGELFF | TGTGCCAGCACCATTAACTCGAACACCGGGGAGCTGTTTTTT
TRBJ2-2 | - | TRBV7-8 | - | CASSLRVGTTGELFF | TGTGCCAGCTCCTTGAGGGTTGGAACCACCGGGGAGCTGTTTTTT
TRBJ2-7 | TRBD1 | TRBV6-5 | - | CASRTRDSSYEQYF | TGTGCCAGCAGGACCCGGGACAGCTCCTACGAGCAGTACTTC
TRBJ1-4 | - | TRBV10-2 | - | CASSEHSQGNNEKLFF | TGCGCCAGCAGTGAGCATTCACAGGGTAATAATGAAAAACTGTTTTTT
TRBJ1-6 | TRBD1 | TRBV6-5 | - | CASTRTGDYNSPLHF | TGTGCCAGCACCCGGACAGGCGATTATAATTCACCCCTCCACTTT
TRBJ1-3 | - | TRBV2 | once | CASRAGVSGNTIYF | TGTGCCAGCAGAGCAGGGGTCTCTGGAAACACCATATATTTT
TRBJ1-1 | - | TRBV18 | - | CASSPRGDLTTGEAFF | TGTGCCAGCTCACCACGGGGGGACCTAACGACGGGGGAAGCTTTCTTT
TRBJ2-5 | - | TRBV6-5 | - | CASTRLQGSQETQYF | TGTGCCAGCACCCGCCTTCAGGGTTCACAAGAGACCCAGTACTTC
TRBJ2-2 | TRBD1 | TRBV15 | - | CATSRALGQPLELFF | TGTGCCACCAGCAGGGCTTTGGGACAGCCACTCGAGCTGTTTTTT
TRBJ1-6 | TRBD1 | TRBV6-5 | few | CASSWIRGTVNSPLHF | TGTGCCAGCAGTTGGATCCGGGGGACAGTTAATTCACCCCTCCACTTT
TRBJ1-1 | - | TRBV12-3/TRBV12-4 | once | CASREIQRFFF | TGTGCCAGCAGGGAGATTCAGCGGTTCTTCTTT
TRBJ2-5 | - | TRBV6-5 | - | CASSPSSPPGTQYF | TGTGCCAGCAGTCCTTCATCCCCACCGGGGACCCAGTACTTC
TRBJ2-2 | - | TRBV24-1 | - | CATSDLNTGNTGELFF | TGTGCCACCAGTGATTTGAACACGGGGAACACCGGGGAGCTGTTTTTT
TRBJ2-3 | - | TRBV2 | - | CASSSSRSTDTQYF | TGTGCCAGCAGTTCGAGTCGTAGCACAGATACGCAGTATTTT
TRBJ2-1 | - | TRBV19 | few | CASSLQGGGYNEQFF | TGTGCCAGTAGCTTACAGGGTGGGGGATACAATGAGCAGTTCTTC
TRBJ2-7 | - | TRBV2 | - | CASSLQGPYEQYF | TGTGCCAGCAGTCTACAGGGTCCCTACGAGCAGTACTTC
TRBJ1-5 | - | TRBV12-3/TRBV12-4 | few | CASSFYSNQPQHF | TGTGCCAGCAGTTTTTATAGCAATCAGCCCCAGCATTTT
TRBJ1-5 | - | TRBV5-5 | - | CASSLALSANSNQPQHF | TGTGCCAGCAGCTTGGCTTTGTCCGCTAATAGCAATCAGCCCCAGCATTTT
TRBJ1-2 | - | TRBV7-9 | - | CASSKDGGGYTF | TGTGCCAGCAGCAAAGATGGGGGCGGCTACACCTTC
TRBJ1-2 | - | TRBV28 | few | CASSLVPDMISGYTF | TGTGCCAGCAGTTTGGTCCCAGACATGATAAGTGGCTACACCTTC
TRBJ2-3 | TRBD2 | TRBV10-3 | - | CAISLTSGTDTQYF | TGTGCCATTAGCTTGACTAGCGGCACAGATACGCAGTATTTT
TRBJ1-3 | TRBD1 | TRBV5-4 | - | CASSLEGQPRDGTIYF | TGTGCCAGCAGCTTGGAGGGACAGCCGAGAGATGGCACCATATATTTT
TRBJ2-7 | - | TRBV6-6 | - | CASSSGVEQYF | TGTGCCAGCAGTTCAGGGGTCGAGCAGTACTTC
TRBJ2-7 | - | TRBV2 | - | CASTPDSYEQYF | TGTGCCAGCACCCCAGACAGTTACGAGCAGTACTTC
TRBJ1-1 | TRBD1 | TRBV5-4 | once | CASSLLGQGPEAFF | TGTGCCAGCAGCTTATTGGGACAGGGACCTGAAGCTTTCTTT
TRBJ2-2 | - | TRBV7-3 | - | CASSPPGDTGELFF | TGTGCCAGCAGCCCCCCAGGGGACACCGGGGAGCTGTTTTTT
TRBJ2-7 | TRBD1 | TRBV28 | - | CASSLPGTGTEQYF | TGTGCCAGCAGTTTACCCGGGACAGGGACCGAGCAGTACTTC
TRBJ1-1 | - | TRBV28 | - | CASSSGLKMNTEAFF | TGTGCCAGCAGTTCCGGGTTGAAAATGAACACTGAAGCTTTCTTT
TRBJ1-2 | - | TRBV6-5 | - | CASTTLSGNPGGYTF | TGTGCCAGCACAACGTTGTCAGGGAATCCCGGTGGCTACACCTTC